This entry describes one T cell receptor (beta chain). Original data processing: Reference gene primer amplification gave estimated nucleated cell counts. TCRdb's table, derived via immunoSEQ multiplex PCR, lists solely in-frame clones and lacks some. V and J calls and clone size come straight from that table; D and trimming were deduced from the DNA. The table shows under 200,000 clones, with roughly 83% occurring only once. The source of the sample is a study of blood T cell repertoires in COVID-19. Turning to the study itself: Samples of COVID-19 (acute and convalescent) were obtained from the United States, Italy and Spain.

Per germline, CDR1 SNHLY and CDR2 FYNNEI. V was trimmed by 7 bases and J by 5 bases, leaving 17 bases between them. The length of the CDR3 is 14 residues. This clonotype was obtained from a woman between 55 and 75 years old with acute or convalescent COVID-19. The sequenced material came from peripheral blood. The rearrangement joins TRBV2 to TRBJ1-1; perhaps TRBD1 as D (5 bases). The CDR3 coding sequence is TGTGCCAGCACCCAGAGCGGGGGTCGGACTGAAGCTTTCTTT. Amino acids: CASTQSGGRTEAFF.